The following is a TCR beta chain sequence with its context. The CDR3 extends over 14 amino acids. Looked up from germline, CDR1 is DFQATT and CDR2 is SNEGSKA (reference sequence). The trim removed 7 bases at V and 4 bases at J, leaving 11 bases unmatched. Patients included in sequencing had previously demonstrated CD8+CD57+ cell expansion by flow cytometry. Each of the patients presented with severe acquired aplastic anemia. These data belong to a study of CD8+CD57+ T cells in acquired aplastic anemia. Looking at the study overall: When averaged, DNA from sorted CD4+ and CD8+ cells came to about 2.9 ug.

Using genomic DNA as the template, TCR beta VDJ and CDR3 profiling was carried out. TCRdb reprocessed the reads with MiXCR, giving one entry per CDR3 protein. The sample yields 300,000 or so distinct CDR3 sequences, under 65% seen once. Sequencing was carried out using sorted CD4+, CD8+, or CD8+CD57+ T cells (not recorded which) from PBMCs. V and J are TRBV20-1 and TRBJ2-5, with 8 bases lining up with TRBD1. This clonotype originated in a human donor with aplastic anemia. Here the CDR3 reads CSGKHGQGRETQYF. The CDR3 coding sequence is TGCAGTGGGAAGCACGGACAGGGTCGAGAGACCCAGTACTTC.